A single sample gave rise to the 8 T cell receptor beta chains below, sequenced in a study of blood T cells in healthy people across ages. A second PCR of about 6 to 12 cycles used a sample-barcoded 5' primer and a J-beta primer mix. TCRdb re-called the 5' RACE reads through MiXCR, storing one row per CDR3 protein. Here the sample spans roughly 1.5 million distinct CDR3 sequences, roughly 43% being singletons. Sequences were obtained from blood. The receptor source for this set is a woman aged 18-29 years in good health.

There are many counts of this clonotype. The V gene is TRBV3-1, the J gene TRBJ2-1; D might be TRBD1 (6 bases). The V end was cut by 4 bases, the J end by 10 bases, with 8 bases between. In germline, CDR1 is LGHDT, CDR2 YNNKEL (reference sequence). CDR3 length: 11 amino acids. CDR3 bases: TGTGCCAGCAGCCGGGGGACAGAGCAGTTCTTC. It encodes CASSRGTEQFF.

This chain connects TRBV28 to TRBJ2-2; 9 bases agree with TRBD1. Germline CDR1 is MDHEN and CDR2 is SYDVKM. V was clipped by 4 bases and J by 4 bases; unmatched bases: 7. This CDR3 region has 16 residues. The CDR3 loop reads CASSSPGTGLTGELFF. The CDR3 nucleotides are TGTGCCAGCAGTTCCCCCGGGACAGGGCTCACCGGGGAGCTGTTTTTT.

In regard to this clonotype: Sequence at one end of the junction differs from germline and may be a read error. This chain joins TRBV6-5 and TRBJ2-5; 8 nucleotides agree with TRBD2. Per the germline V gene, CDR1 is MNHEY and CDR2 is SVGAGI. This CDR3 region has 15 residues. The CDR3 region has the DNA TGTGCCAGCAGTTACGGCGGACTAGCATGGGAGACCCAGTACTTT. Protein product: CASSYGGLAWETQYF.

There are a few counts of this clonotype. This chain uses TRBV6-5 with TRBJ1-2, with a weak D call TRBD1 (5 bases). Germline V gives CDR1 MNHEY, CDR2 SVGAGI. Trimming took 10 bases from V and 0 from J, leaving 15 bases between them. The CDR3 spans 14 residues. The CDR3 region has the DNA TGTGCCACTTACAGGATCCAAGCTAACTATGGCTACACCTTC. This gives the protein CATYRIQANYGYTF.

The CDR3 DNA reads TGTGCCAGCAGTTACGAGGGTTTCTATAATTCACCCCTCCACTTT. It specifies CASSYEGFYNSPLHF. The rearrangement joins TRBV6-6 to TRBJ1-6; D gene unclear. There are 15 residues in the CDR3. Germline V gives CDR1 MNHNY, CDR2 SVGAGI (reference sequence). Trimming removed 2 bases at V and 3 bases at J, with 8 bases between.

This clonotype appeared a single time. One end of the junction fails to match germline, which may point to a read error. DNA for the CDR3: TGTGCCAGCAGCCTACTGCCGACAGGGGGCACAGATGCGCAGTATTTT. Translating it yields CASSLLPTGGTDAQYF. The chain joins TRBV7-8 to TRBJ2-3; 10 positions agree with TRBD1. Germline CDR1 reads SGHVS; CDR2 reads FQNEAQ. The CDR3 is 16 residues long.

The chain employs TRBV6-5 and TRBJ2-7, with 9 bases fitting TRBD1. V was pared by 0 bases and J by 3 bases, with 3 bases of the junction left unmatched. The germline gives CDR1 MNHEY, CDR2 SVGAGI. CDR3 length: 15 amino acids. CDR3 nucleotides: TGTGCCAGCAGTTACTCGACGGGACAGGGCTACGAGCAGTACTTC. Translating it yields CASSYSTGQGYEQYF.

The DNA for the CDR3 is TGCAGCGGGAACCCTCTAACGCCCTACAATGAGCAGTACTTC. Residues: CSGNPLTPYNEQYF. This chain uses TRBV29-1 with TRBJ2-7, with no clear D. This CDR3 spans 14 amino acids. V shed 7 bases and J shed 7 bases, with 23 bases lying between them. Germline lookup yields CDR1 SQVTM and CDR2 ANQGSEA.